This TCR beta chain was obtained from a study of neurological immune-mediated disorders. TCRdb redid the calling of the 5' RACE reads with MiXCR, one entry per CDR3 protein. This sample carries over 15,000 distinct CDR3 sequences, around 11% of them seen once, and the ten largest clones take just under 30%. About this clonotype itself: This may stem from a read error, because a much larger clone lies one nucleotide away.

Sorted libraries were derived from about a million CD4+ or CD8+ T cells. This CDR3 is built from 15 residues. V shed 5 bases, J shed 2 bases, and the junction held 6 bases outside the gene matches. Germline V CDR1 and CDR2: SGHTA, FQGNSA. The receptor's source is a woman between 50 and 59 years old in good health. Sequenced: CD8+ T cells from blood. This sequence joins TRBV7-2 and TRBJ2-7; TRBD1 aligns across 10 bases. The chain's CDR3 is CASSTGQGSTYEQYF. CDR3 nucleotide sequence: TGTGCCAGCAGCACGGGACAGGGGTCTACCTACGAGCAGTACTTC.